A selection of T cell receptor beta chains follows, all from one sample in a study of blood T cells in healthy people across ages. A single record per CDR3 protein comes from TCRdb applying MiXCR to the 5' RACE reads. Of around 790,000 distinct CDR3 sequences detected, under 45% appear once; the ten largest clones hold roughly 19%. Source material: blood. The receptors were gathered from a man in his sixties in good health. Both conserved end residues are part of each CDR3. A D gene is named only where the DNA matches it firmly. Not all rows give a size; the values are once, few, many and, for expanded clones, a class.

.	many	TRBV20-1	TRBJ2-7	CSASLRGRDRYEQYF	TGCAGTGCTAGTTTAAGGGGCAGGGATCGCTACGAGCAGTACTTC
TRBD1	few	TRBV5-1	TRBJ2-7	CASSLWSTGSSYEQYF	TGCGCCAGCAGCTTGTGGTCGACAGGGTCCTCCTACGAGCAGTACTTC
.	few	TRBV20-1	TRBJ2-3	CSATGHEGRSTDTQYF	TGCAGTGCTACGGGACACGAGGGAAGAAGCACAGATACGCAGTATTTT
.	.	TRBV10-3	TRBJ1-2	CAINSGDYGYTF	TGTGCCATCAATTCGGGGGACTATGGCTACACCTTC
.	.	TRBV4-3	TRBJ2-7	CASSQGRVHEQYF	TGCGCCAGCAGCCAGGGCAGGGTCCACGAGCAGTACTTC
.	.	TRBV5-6	TRBJ1-3	CASSSAISGNTIYF	TGTGCCAGCAGCTCGGCGATCTCTGGAAACACCATATATTTT
.	few	TRBV29-1	TRBJ2-1	CSAGPGETYNEQFF	TGCAGCGCAGGTCCCGGGGAAACCTACAATGAGCAGTTCTTC
.	few	TRBV12-3/TRBV12-4	TRBJ2-3	CASSLRGPIAADTQYF	TGTGCCAGCAGTTTAAGAGGCCCTATCGCCGCAGATACGCAGTATTTT
TRBD1	once	TRBV9	TRBJ1-6	CASSAGGMSNSPLHF	TGTGCCAGCAGCGCAGGGGGGATGAGTAATTCACCCCTCCACTTT
.	few	TRBV28	TRBJ2-3	CASTSGLQAPTDTQYF	TGTGCCAGCACCTCTGGACTTCAAGCCCCCACAGATACGCAGTATTTT
.	few	TRBV7-9	TRBJ2-1	CASSSRGGSYNEQFF	TGTGCCAGCAGCTCACGGGGTGGCTCCTACAATGAGCAGTTCTTC
TRBD1	few	TRBV5-1	TRBJ2-7	CASSLGRDRAYEQYF	TGCGCCAGCAGCTTAGGCCGGGACAGGGCCTACGAGCAGTACTTC
TRBD1	.	TRBV30	TRBJ2-7	CAWSVRQGKQYF	TGTGCCTGGAGTGTAAGACAGGGCAAGCAGTACTTC
TRBD1	.	TRBV5-6	TRBJ1-4	CASSYGTGGTTNEKLFF	TGTGCCAGCAGCTATGGCACAGGGGGCACAACTAATGAAAAACTGTTTTTT
TRBD2	once	TRBV3-1	TRBJ2-3	CASSQVAGGYPVADTQYF	TGTGCCAGCAGCCAGGTAGCGGGGGGTTACCCCGTAGCAGATACGCAGTATTTT
.	.	TRBV7-3	TRBJ2-3	CASSLWPGTSTDTQYF	TGTGCCAGCAGCTTATGGCCGGGAACTAGCACAGATACGCAGTATTTT
.	.	TRBV5-1	TRBJ1-5	CASSFGDNQPQHF	TGCGCCAGCAGCTTCGGGGACAACCAGCCCCAGCATTTT
.	once	TRBV6-2/TRBV6-3	TRBJ2-4	CASSHSRGHRREQYF	TGTGCCAGCAGTCACTCCAGGGGGCACCGGCGGGAGCAGTACTTC
.	few	TRBV4-1	TRBJ2-1	CASSQGDQSSYNEQFF	TGCGCCAGCAGCCAAGGGGACCAGAGCTCCTACAATGAGCAGTTCTTC
.	few	TRBV27	TRBJ2-7	CASRPGLSSYEQYF	TGTGCCAGCAGGCCAGGACTGTCCTCCTACGAGCAGTACTTC
.	few	TRBV20-1	TRBJ1-2	CSARSSRAGKNYGYTF	TGCAGTGCTAGATCCAGTAGGGCAGGGAAAAACTATGGCTACACCTTC
.	.	TRBV29-1	TRBJ2-4	CSVRPDSKNIQYF	TGCAGCGTTCGTCCGGACAGCAAAAACATTCAGTACTTC
TRBD2	once	TRBV7-9	TRBJ2-1	CASSLRGALAGPHNGQFF	TGTGCCAGCAGCTTGCGGGGCGCCCTAGCGGGGCCCCACAATGGGCAGTTCTTC
TRBD2	few	TRBV7-2	TRBJ2-5	CASSTLAGGLGETQYF	TGTGCCAGCAGTACCCTAGCGGGGGGGCTGGGGGAGACCCAGTACTTC
.	few	TRBV28	TRBJ1-5	CASSFELWSNQPQHF	TGTGCCAGCAGTTTTGAGTTGTGGAGCAATCAGCCCCAGCATTTT
TRBD2	.	TRBV11-2	TRBJ2-1	CASSRGEASGGPSPNEQFF	TGTGCCAGCAGTCGAGGGGAGGCTAGCGGGGGGCCGTCCCCCAATGAGCAGTTCTTC
TRBD2	few	TRBV7-2	TRBJ2-5	CASSASGWRETQYF	TGTGCCAGCAGCGCTAGCGGGTGGAGGGAGACCCAGTACTTC
.	few	TRBV6-2/TRBV6-3	TRBJ2-7	CASLRTRGSYEQYF	TGTGCCAGCCTCCGTACCAGGGGATCCTACGAGCAGTACTTC
TRBD1	.	TRBV7-9	TRBJ2-7	CASSSRDSAYEQYF	TGTGCCAGCAGCTCCCGGGACAGTGCCTACGAGCAGTACTTC
.	.	TRBV11-2	TRBJ2-2	CASSRLSVTGELFF	TGTGCCAGCAGCCGCCTTTCGGTCACCGGGGAGCTGTTTTTT